Each of the 11 T cell receptor beta chains below was sequenced from the same sample in a study of T cells in Graves' hyperthyroidism and ophthalmopathy. Amplification of TCR beta CDR3 regions used RNA as the template. When the TCR CDR3 underwent first-round RT-PCR, the HTBI primer set was used. One entry per CDR3 protein, called by TCRdb with MiXCR from the multiplex PCR reads. Here the sample spans roughly 380,000 distinct CDR3 sequences, around 13% being singletons. The sample taken for sequencing was blood. These receptors all stem from a woman in her fifties or sixties with Graves' hyperthyroidism.

This chain links TRBV9 with TRBJ2-1; weak D call: TRBD1 (5 bases). The V gene's germline CDR1 is SGDLS and CDR2 YYNGEE. V lost 4 bases and J 2 bases, leaving 16 bases between the germline ends. The CDR3 length is 16 residues. The CDR3, as DNA: TGTGCCAGCAGCCCCCAAGGGCAGGGAACCTACAATGAGCAGTTCTTC. Translation: CASSPQGQGTYNEQFF.

This clonotype was detected ten times or more. This chain links TRBV11-3 with TRBJ2-5, with D unclear. The germline V gene has CDR1 SGHNT and CDR2 YENEEA. The V end lost 4 bases, the J end lost 2 bases, and 11 bases lay between the germline ends. The CDR3 consists of 14 residues. The CDR3 bases are TGTGCCAGCAGCTCCCGGCTGCGTCAAGAGACCCAGTACTTC. Translating it yields CASSSRLRQETQYF.

The chain combines TRBV6-1 with TRBJ1-2; D possibly corresponds to TRBD1 (6 bases). In germline, CDR1 is MNHNS, CDR2 SASEGT. CDR3 size: 12 residues. V was clipped by 8 bases and J by 7 bases, with 14 bases between them. The CDR3 nucleotides are TGTGCCAGCGTCGGGGGCGGCGGTGGCTACACCTTC. Its translation: CASVGGGGGYTF.

The J gene is TRBJ2-2, the V gene TRBV10-2; the match to TRBD2 covers 13 bases. V shed 3 bases, J shed 5 bases, and the junction held 3 bases outside the gene matches. The CDR3 length is 16 residues. Germline CDR1 reads WSHSY; CDR2 reads SAAADI. CDR3 protein: CASSDRLAGGTGELFF. CDR3 DNA sequence: TGCGCCAGCAGTGACAGACTAGCGGGAGGAACCGGGGAGCTGTTTTTT.

This clonotype was counted ten times or more. The chain's CDR3 is CARSGANYGYTF. The DNA of the CDR3 is TGTGCCAGATCCGGGGCTAACTATGGCTACACCTTC. V is TRBV2 and J is TRBJ1-2; D uncertain. Trimming cost V 9 bases and J 0 bases, with 8 bases left between them. This CDR3 is 12 amino acids long. Per the germline V gene, CDR1 is SNHLY and CDR2 is FYNNEI. The variable domain in full, with the rest retrieved from reference TRBV2 and TRBJ1-2, is EPEVTQTPSHQVTQMGQEVILRCVPISNHLYFYWYRQILGQKVEFLVSFYNNEISEKSEIFDDQFSVERPDGSNFTLKIRSTKLEDSAMYFCARSGANYGYTFGSGTRLTVV.

This clonotype was picked up many times. The chain has TRBV12-3 or TRBV12-4 and TRBJ1-1; D possibly corresponds to TRBD1 (6 bases). The ends were cut back, 7 bases at V and 0 bases at J, with 12 bases in the middle. The CDR3 is 14 residues long. DNA for the CDR3: TGTGCCAGCACCCGGACAGTTATGAACACTGAAGCTTTCTTT. Protein: CASTRTVMNTEAFF.

This clonotype occurred a few times. At one of its ends the junction is not consistent with the germline gene, which may arise from a read error. V and J are TRBV12-3 or TRBV12-4 and TRBJ1-1; perhaps TRBD1 as D (5 bases). This CDR3 has 14 residues. This chain's CDR3 is CASSRPGMNTGAFF. The CDR3 coding sequence is TGTGCCAGCAGTAGGCCAGGGATGAACACTGGAGCTTTCTTT.

Worth noting for this clonotype: A much larger clone differs from this one at a single base, so this may be a read error. The rearrangement uses TRBV7-2 and TRBJ2-1, with D possibly being TRBD2 (5 bases). Trimming cost V 7 bases and J 10 bases, with 14 bases left between them. CDR3 length equals 12 residues. CDR1 SGHTA and CDR2 FQGNSA come from the germline V gene. CDR3 nucleotides: TGTGCCAGCAACCCTAGCATGGGCGAGCAGTTCTTC. The encoded protein is CASNPSMGEQFF.

There are a few counts of this clonotype. The chain is built from TRBV5-4 and TRBJ2-5; TRBD2 is a possible D gene (6 bases). Germline CDR1 is SGHNT and CDR2 is YYREEE (reference sequence). CDR3 length: 14 residues. Trimming removed 6 bases from V and 5 bases from J, with 17 bases in between. The CDR3 DNA reads as TGTGCCAGCACCACCGGGACTCGGTTGGAGACCCAGTACTTC. Amino acid sequence: CASTTGTRLETQYF. Complete variable domain (other parts from reference TRBV5-4 and TRBJ2-5): ETGVTQSPTHLIKTRGQQVTLRCSSQSGHNTVSWYQQALGQGPQFIFQYYREEENGRGNFPPRFSGLQFPNYSSELNVNALELDDSALYLCASTTGTRLETQYFGPGTRLLVL.

The V call is TRBV7-6, the J call TRBJ1-1; a weak D match, TRBD1 (6 bases). CDR1 is SGHVS, CDR2 FNYEAQ, per germline. The V gene lost 5 bases and the J gene lost 5 bases, with 27 bases spanning the gap. This CDR3 is built from 18 residues. CDR3 sequence reads: CASSPLQYTGGAWTEAFF. DNA of the CDR3: TGTGCCAGCAGCCCCCTCCAATACACCGGGGGCGCATGGACTGAAGCTTTCTTT.

This clonotype was counted a few times. The chain has TRBV19 and TRBJ2-5, with TRBD1 matching over 7 bases. V shed 5 bases and J 1 base; nucleotides not matched to a gene: 7. This CDR3 region has 15 residues. CDR1 and CDR2 (germline): LNHDA, SQIVND (reference sequence). CDR3 region: CASSGSGTVQETQYF. For the CDR3, the DNA is TGTGCCAGTAGTGGGTCCGGGACAGTCCAAGAGACCCAGTACTTC.